A selection of T cell receptor beta chains follows, all from one sample in a study of cytomegalovirus exposure and HLA in healthy donors. Only in-frame clones appear in the TCRdb table, and some are missing; sequencing was by immunoSEQ multiplex PCR. This table has over 85,000 clones, over 80% appearing once. The sample comprised PBMCs. All receptors derive from a female donor in good health and CMV-seropositive. Each CDR3 is given with its conserved first and last residue. D genes are given only for firm matches. Clone sizes are given selectively: once, few, many, or a class where the clone is expanded.

abundance: .; v_gene: TRBV1; j_gene: TRBJ2-7; d_gene: .; CDR3aa: CTSSQGIASGGRTHEQYF; CDR3nt: TGCACCAGCAGCCAAGGGATCGCTAGCGGGGGGCGCACCCACGAGCAGTACTTC
abundance: .; v_gene: TRBV5-1; j_gene: TRBJ1-3; d_gene: .; CDR3aa: CASRRESSGNTIYF; CDR3nt: TGCGCCAGCCGCAGGGAAAGTTCTGGAAACACCATATATTTT
abundance: .; v_gene: TRBV7-9; j_gene: TRBJ1-2; d_gene: .; CDR3aa: CASSTTKGSNYGYTF; CDR3nt: TGTGCCAGCAGTACCACCAAGGGGTCTAACTATGGCTACACCTTC
abundance: .; v_gene: TRBV6-6; j_gene: TRBJ1-2; d_gene: .; CDR3aa: CASSPTVGVGYTF; CDR3nt: TGTGCCAGCAGCCCCACAGTAGGGGTAGGCTACACCTTC
abundance: .; v_gene: TRBV14; j_gene: TRBJ2-7; d_gene: .; CDR3aa: CASSQVSYEQYF; CDR3nt: TGTGCCAGCAGCCAAGTATCCTACGAGCAGTACTTC
abundance: once; v_gene: TRBV6-1; j_gene: TRBJ1-5; d_gene: .; CDR3aa: CASSDPHGVGGNQPQHF; CDR3nt: TGTGCCAGCAGTGACCCCCACGGGGTTGGGGGCAATCAGCCCCAGCATTTT
abundance: .; v_gene: TRBV28; j_gene: TRBJ1-5; d_gene: TRBD1; CDR3aa: CASCRQGGTGQPQHF; CDR3nt: TGTGCCAGCTGCAGACAGGGGGGGACAGGTCAGCCCCAGCATTTT
abundance: .; v_gene: TRBV4-1; j_gene: TRBJ2-7; d_gene: TRBD1; CDR3aa: CASSLLYQGAQEQYF; CDR3nt: TGCGCCAGCAGCCTGTTATATCAGGGGGCGCAAGAGCAGTACTTC
abundance: .; v_gene: TRBV13; j_gene: TRBJ2-7; d_gene: .; CDR3aa: CASSPGRGGGYEQYF; CDR3nt: TGTGCCAGCAGCCCCGGACGGGGAGGTGGTTACGAGCAGTACTTC
abundance: .; v_gene: TRBV13; j_gene: TRBJ2-2; d_gene: TRBD2; CDR3aa: CASSLAGGSTGELFF; CDR3nt: TGTGCCAGCAGCTTAGCGGGGGGTTCCACCGGGGAGCTGTTTTTT
abundance: .; v_gene: TRBV5-1; j_gene: TRBJ2-3; d_gene: TRBD1; CDR3aa: CASSSQGSTDTQYF; CDR3nt: TGCGCCAGCAGCTCACAGGGGAGCACAGATACGCAGTATTTT
abundance: once; v_gene: TRBV5-1; j_gene: TRBJ1-2; d_gene: .; CDR3aa: CASSQTSSYGYTF; CDR3nt: TGCGCCAGCAGCCAGACAAGTTCCTATGGCTACACCTTC
abundance: .; v_gene: TRBV5-4; j_gene: TRBJ1-1; d_gene: .; CDR3aa: CASGWGRNTEAFF; CDR3nt: TGTGCCAGCGGTTGGGGGCGGAACACTGAAGCTTTCTTT
abundance: once; v_gene: TRBV7-9; j_gene: TRBJ2-1; d_gene: TRBD2; CDR3aa: CSSSSGTSYNEQFF; CDR3nt: TGTTCCAGCAGCTCGGGGACTAGCTACAATGAGCAGTTCTTC
abundance: .; v_gene: TRBV2; j_gene: TRBJ1-1; d_gene: TRBD1; CDR3aa: CASRGQQNTEAFF; CDR3nt: TGTGCCAGCAGGGGACAGCAGAACACTGAAGCTTTCTTT
abundance: .; v_gene: TRBV2; j_gene: TRBJ2-7; d_gene: .; CDR3aa: CASSEVTYEQYF; CDR3nt: TGTGCCAGCAGTGAAGTTACCTACGAGCAGTACTTC
abundance: .; v_gene: TRBV27; j_gene: TRBJ2-1; d_gene: TRBD2; CDR3aa: CASSYKRGDNEQFF; CDR3nt: TGTGCCAGCAGTTATAAGCGGGGGGACAATGAGCAGTTCTTC
abundance: .; v_gene: TRBV6-1; j_gene: TRBJ1-1; d_gene: .; CDR3aa: CASNDFMMAEAFF; CDR3nt: TGTGCCAGCAACGACTTTATGATGGCTGAAGCTTTCTTT
abundance: .; v_gene: TRBV9; j_gene: TRBJ2-7; d_gene: TRBD2; CDR3aa: CASSSGAGAYEQYF; CDR3nt: TGTGCCAGCAGCTCCGGGGCGGGGGCCTACGAGCAGTACTTC
abundance: few; v_gene: TRBV5-1; j_gene: TRBJ2-7; d_gene: .; CDR3aa: CASSLGGRRLGEQYF; CDR3nt: TGCGCCAGCAGCTTGGGTGGGCGACGGCTGGGCGAGCAGTACTTC
abundance: .; v_gene: TRBV5-1; j_gene: TRBJ2-1; d_gene: .; CDR3aa: CASSLVDGMGEQFF; CDR3nt: TGCGCCAGCAGCTTGGTGGACGGGATGGGTGAGCAGTTCTTC
abundance: once; v_gene: TRBV11-2; j_gene: TRBJ2-7; d_gene: .; CDR3aa: CASSYMTDEQYF; CDR3nt: TGTGCCAGCAGCTATATGACAGACGAGCAGTACTTC
abundance: .; v_gene: TRBV7-9; j_gene: TRBJ2-7; d_gene: TRBD1; CDR3aa: CASSQPGQGYEQYF; CDR3nt: TGTGCCAGCAGCCAACCGGGACAGGGCTACGAGCAGTACTTC
abundance: .; v_gene: TRBV2; j_gene: TRBJ1-4; d_gene: .; CDR3aa: CASSEETRGKLFF; CDR3nt: TGTGCCAGCAGTGAAGAGACCAGGGGAAAACTGTTTTTT
abundance: .; v_gene: TRBV11-2; j_gene: TRBJ1-1; d_gene: .; CDR3aa: CASSLGDFRGGEAFF; CDR3nt: TGTGCCAGCAGCTTAGGGGACTTCCGAGGCGGTGAAGCTTTCTTT
abundance: .; v_gene: TRBV15; j_gene: TRBJ2-1; d_gene: TRBD1; CDR3aa: CATSRDGVWDRGLF; CDR3nt: TGTGCCACCAGCAGAGATGGGGTCTGGGACAGGGGTCTCTTC
abundance: .; v_gene: TRBV2; j_gene: TRBJ2-7; d_gene: TRBD2; CDR3aa: CASRASSGGLYEQYF; CDR3nt: TGTGCCAGCAGGGCATCTAGCGGCGGACTCTACGAGCAGTACTTC
abundance: .; v_gene: TRBV27; j_gene: TRBJ1-6; d_gene: TRBD1; CDR3aa: CASSSGQVNSPLHF; CDR3nt: TGTGCCAGCAGTTCTGGACAGGTCAATTCACCCCTCCACTTT
abundance: .; v_gene: TRBV5-5; j_gene: TRBJ2-7; d_gene: .; CDR3aa: CASRPGLYYEQYF; CDR3nt: TGTGCCAGCAGACCGGGACTTTACTACGAGCAGTACTTC
abundance: .; v_gene: TRBV19; j_gene: TRBJ1-5; d_gene: .; CDR3aa: CASSIRGKANQPQHF; CDR3nt: TGTGCCAGTAGTATAAGGGGAAAGGCCAATCAGCCCCAGCATTTT
abundance: .; v_gene: TRBV5-1; j_gene: TRBJ1-2; d_gene: .; CDR3aa: CASSAGEGFYGYTF; CDR3nt: TGCGCCAGCTCCGCCGGGGAGGGATTCTATGGCTACACCTTC
abundance: .; v_gene: TRBV6-5; j_gene: TRBJ1-6; d_gene: .; CDR3aa: CASSYIGLNSPLHF; CDR3nt: TGTGCCAGCAGTTACATCGGTCTAAATTCACCCCTCCACTTT
abundance: once; v_gene: TRBV18; j_gene: TRBJ2-1; d_gene: .; CDR3aa: CASSPRTPGNRNEQFF; CDR3nt: TGTGCCAGCTCACCTCGAACTCCTGGTAATCGCAATGAGCAGTTCTTC
abundance: .; v_gene: TRBV28; j_gene: TRBJ2-7; d_gene: .; CDR3aa: CASSLLAGRPTYEQYF; CDR3nt: TGTGCCAGCAGTTTACTGGCGGGGAGACCTACCTACGAGCAGTACTTC
abundance: .; v_gene: TRBV11-2; j_gene: TRBJ2-3; d_gene: TRBD1; CDR3aa: CASSINPGQPGDTQYF; CDR3nt: TGTGCCAGCAGCATCAACCCGGGACAGCCTGGGGATACGCAGTATTTT
abundance: .; v_gene: TRBV6-5; j_gene: TRBJ2-1; d_gene: .; CDR3aa: CASSYSTVSSYNEQFF; CDR3nt: TGTGCCAGCAGTTACTCGACAGTGAGCTCCTACAATGAGCAGTTCTTC
abundance: .; v_gene: TRBV6-5; j_gene: TRBJ1-2; d_gene: TRBD1; CDR3aa: CASSSDRGYGYTF; CDR3nt: TGTGCCAGCAGCTCGGACAGGGGGTATGGCTACACCTTC
abundance: .; v_gene: TRBV5-5; j_gene: TRBJ1-1; d_gene: .; CDR3aa: CASSSPTDPNTEAFF; CDR3nt: TGTGCCAGCAGCTCCCCGACAGACCCGAACACTGAAGCTTTCTTT
abundance: .; v_gene: TRBV10-1; j_gene: TRBJ2-7; d_gene: TRBD2; CDR3aa: CASSGRGPTSGGRFNSYEQYF; CDR3nt: TGCGCCAGCAGTGGGAGGGGACCGACTAGCGGGGGGAGATTTAACTCCTACGAGCAGTACTTC
abundance: .; v_gene: TRBV6-6; j_gene: TRBJ1-2; d_gene: TRBD1; CDR3aa: CASSSMTGGGYTF; CDR3nt: TGTGCCAGCAGTTCTATGACAGGGGGTGGCTACACCTTC
abundance: .; v_gene: TRBV12-5; j_gene: TRBJ2-7; d_gene: .; CDR3aa: CASGLVWLEAYEQYF; CDR3nt: TGTGCTAGTGGTTTGGTATGGCTAGAAGCCTACGAGCAGTACTTC
abundance: .; v_gene: TRBV6-1; j_gene: TRBJ2-1; d_gene: TRBD1; CDR3aa: CASKLTGGEAEQFF; CDR3nt: TGTGCCAGCAAGTTGACAGGGGGTGAGGCTGAGCAGTTCTTC
abundance: .; v_gene: TRBV11-2; j_gene: TRBJ1-2; d_gene: TRBD1; CDR3aa: CASSSHRGPNYGYTF; CDR3nt: TGTGCCAGCAGCTCCCACAGGGGGCCAAACTATGGCTACACCTTC
abundance: few; v_gene: TRBV7-9; j_gene: TRBJ1-1; d_gene: .; CDR3aa: CASSLYLNTEAFF; CDR3nt: TGTGCCAGCAGCTTATACTTGAACACTGAAGCTTTCTTT
abundance: once; v_gene: TRBV10-1; j_gene: TRBJ2-5; d_gene: TRBD2; CDR3aa: CASNAGLAGGLETQYF; CDR3nt: TGCGCCAGCAATGCGGGACTAGCGGGAGGGTTGGAGACCCAGTACTTC
abundance: .; v_gene: TRBV10-3; j_gene: TRBJ1-3; d_gene: .; CDR3aa: CAISDRAATGNTIYF; CDR3nt: TGTGCCATCAGTGACAGGGCGGCTACTGGAAACACCATATATTTT
abundance: .; v_gene: TRBV9; j_gene: TRBJ2-7; d_gene: .; CDR3aa: CASSNGLMYEQYF; CDR3nt: TGTGCCAGCAGCAACGGACTGATGTACGAGCAGTACTTC
abundance: once; v_gene: TRBV19; j_gene: TRBJ2-2; d_gene: .; CDR3aa: CASSIRRPNTGELFF; CDR3nt: TGTGCCAGTAGTATACGGAGGCCGAACACCGGGGAGCTGTTTTTT
abundance: .; v_gene: TRBV6-5; j_gene: TRBJ1-1; d_gene: .; CDR3aa: CASSQPQGRAFF; CDR3nt: TGTGCCAGCAGCCAGCCCCAGGGGCGAGCTTTCTTT
abundance: .; v_gene: TRBV19; j_gene: TRBJ1-5; d_gene: .; CDR3aa: CASSIGQGQPQHF; CDR3nt: TGTGCCAGTAGTATAGGCCAGGGACAGCCCCAGCATTTT
abundance: .; v_gene: TRBV30; j_gene: TRBJ2-2; d_gene: .; CDR3aa: CAWSVGGPGELFF; CDR3nt: TGTGCCTGGAGTGTAGGGGGACCCGGGGAGCTGTTTTTT
abundance: .; v_gene: TRBV2; j_gene: TRBJ1-6; d_gene: TRBD1; CDR3aa: CASSLQGAQISPLHF; CDR3nt: TGTGCCAGCTCACTCCAGGGGGCACAAATTTCACCCCTCCACTTT
abundance: once; v_gene: TRBV12-5; j_gene: TRBJ1-5; d_gene: .; CDR3aa: CASGLVITGGQPQHF; CDR3nt: TGTGCTAGTGGTTTGGTTATAACAGGAGGGCAGCCCCAGCATTTT
abundance: .; v_gene: TRBV6-1; j_gene: TRBJ1-1; d_gene: .; CDR3aa: CASSNRKNTEAFF; CDR3nt: TGTGCCAGCAGCAACAGAAAGAACACTGAAGCTTTCTTT
abundance: .; v_gene: TRBV5-1; j_gene: TRBJ2-7; d_gene: .; CDR3aa: CASSLDFYEQYF; CDR3nt: TGCGCCAGCAGCCTCGACTTCTACGAGCAGTACTTC
abundance: .; v_gene: TRBV4-1; j_gene: TRBJ2-3; d_gene: TRBD1; CDR3aa: CARSPRTGESTDTQYF; CDR3nt: TGCGCCCGCAGCCCCCGGACAGGAGAGAGCACAGATACGCAGTATTTT
abundance: .; v_gene: TRBV2; j_gene: TRBJ1-5; d_gene: TRBD1; CDR3aa: CASNYGTGTNQPQHF; CDR3nt: TGTGCCAGCAATTATGGGACAGGGACTAATCAGCCCCAGCATTTT